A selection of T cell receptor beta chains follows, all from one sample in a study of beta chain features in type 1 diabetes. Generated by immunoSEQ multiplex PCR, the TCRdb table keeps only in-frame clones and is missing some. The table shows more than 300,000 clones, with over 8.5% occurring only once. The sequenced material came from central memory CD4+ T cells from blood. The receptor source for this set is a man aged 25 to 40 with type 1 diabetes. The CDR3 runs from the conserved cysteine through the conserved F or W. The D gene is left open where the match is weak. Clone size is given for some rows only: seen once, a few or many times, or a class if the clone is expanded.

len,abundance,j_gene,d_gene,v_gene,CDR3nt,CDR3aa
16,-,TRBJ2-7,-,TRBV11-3,TGTGCCAGCAGCTCGATCCGGGGTCGATTGTCCTACGAGCAGTACTTC,CASSSIRGRLSYEQYF
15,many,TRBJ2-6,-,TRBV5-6,TGTGCCAGCAGCTTGCCCAGCTCTGGGGCCAACGTCCTGACTTTC,CASSLPSSGANVLTF
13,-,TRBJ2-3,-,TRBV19,TGTGCCAGTAGTATAAGTCAAGGACACACGCAGTATTTT,CASSISQGHTQYF
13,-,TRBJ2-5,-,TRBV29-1,TGCAGCGTTCTCAGGGGTAGGGGTGAGACCCAGTACTTC,CSVLRGRGETQYF
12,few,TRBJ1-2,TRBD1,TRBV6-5,TGTGCCAGCAGCGGGACAGGGAAGGGCTACACCTTC,CASSGTGKGYTF
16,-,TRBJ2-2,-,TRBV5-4,TGTGCCAGCAGCTTGGGGAACAGGGCCCACACCGGGGAGCTGTTTTTT,CASSLGNRAHTGELFF
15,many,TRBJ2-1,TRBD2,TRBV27,TGTGCCAGCAGTTTCGGACTAGCGGGATTCTATGAGCAGTTCTTC,CASSFGLAGFYEQFF
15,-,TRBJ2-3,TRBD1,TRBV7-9,TGTGCCAGCAGCTTGTACAGGGGCGGCACAGATACGCAGTATTTT,CASSLYRGGTDTQYF
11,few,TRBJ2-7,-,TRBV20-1,TGCAGTGCTAGAGGGGACTACGAGCAGTACTTC,CSARGDYEQYF
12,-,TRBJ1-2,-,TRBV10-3,TGTGCCAGTGGGCCGGCTAACTATGGCTACACCTTC,CASGPANYGYTF
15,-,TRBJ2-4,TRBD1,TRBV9,TGTGCCAGCAGCGTAGAAGGACAGGGGGTTGGCATTCAGTACTTC,CASSVEGQGVGIQYF
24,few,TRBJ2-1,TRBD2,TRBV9,TGTGCCAGCAGCGTAGGTCCGGGGGGGCTTGGGCTAGCGGGTAGCCCTAGCTCCTACAATGAGCAGTTCTTC,CASSVGPGGLGLAGSPSSYNEQFF
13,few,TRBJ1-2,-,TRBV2,TGTGCCAGCAGTGCGGGGCCCGACTATGGCTACACCTTC,CASSAGPDYGYTF
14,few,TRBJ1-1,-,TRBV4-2,TGTGCCAGCAGCCAAGATATCGGGAGCACTGAAGCTTTCTTT,CASSQDIGSTEAFF
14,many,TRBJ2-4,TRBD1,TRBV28,TGTGCCAGCAGGGACAGGGAAGGCAAAAACATTCAGTACTTC,CASRDREGKNIQYF
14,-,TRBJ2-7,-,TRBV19,TGTGCCAGTAGTATTCAGGGGTCCTCCTACGAGCAGTACTTC,CASSIQGSSYEQYF
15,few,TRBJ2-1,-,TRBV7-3,TGTGCCAGCACCCAGGGGGCTAGCGGATACAATGAGCAGTTCTTC,CASTQGASGYNEQFF
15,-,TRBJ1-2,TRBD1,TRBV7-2,TGTGCCAGCAGCTTAAATTCCGGGGACAGCTATGGCTACACCTTC,CASSLNSGDSYGYTF
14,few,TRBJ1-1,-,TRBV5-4,TGTGCCAGCACCCATCCCAATGAGAACACTGAAGCTTTCTTT,CASTHPNENTEAFF
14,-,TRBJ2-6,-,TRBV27,TGTGCCAGCAGTTTCGTCTCTGGGGCCAACGTCCTGACTTTC,CASSFVSGANVLTF
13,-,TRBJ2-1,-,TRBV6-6,TGTGCCAGCAGTCCGAGGGACCACAATGAGCAGTTCTTC,CASSPRDHNEQFF
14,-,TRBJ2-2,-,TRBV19,TGTGCCTCTGGGACATCCGTATTGACCGGGGAGCTGTTTTTT,CASGTSVLTGELFF
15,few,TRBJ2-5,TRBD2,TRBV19,TGTGCCAGTAGTATCACGTCGACTAGCCCCGAGACCCAGTACTTC,CASSITSTSPETQYF
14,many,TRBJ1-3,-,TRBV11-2,TGTGCCAGCAGCTTGTCGGCAGGTGGAAACACCATATATTTT,CASSLSAGGNTIYF
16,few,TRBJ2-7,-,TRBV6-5,TGTGCCAGCAGTTACTCAGGCAGCTTAAGCTCCTACGAGCAGTACTTC,CASSYSGSLSSYEQYF
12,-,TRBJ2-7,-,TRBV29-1,TGCAGCGTAACCGGACAGACTATCGAGCAGTACTTC,CSVTGQTIEQYF
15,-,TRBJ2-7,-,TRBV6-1,TGTGCCAGCAGTCTAGAACCATACAGGGTTGGCGAGCAGTACTTC,CASSLEPYRVGEQYF
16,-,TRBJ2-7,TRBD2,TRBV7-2,TGTGCCAGCAGCTTAAATCGGGGCGGGAGCGTATACGAGCAGTACTTC,CASSLNRGGSVYEQYF
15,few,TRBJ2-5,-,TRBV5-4,TGTGCCAGCAGCTTGGATCGAGGGGTCCGGGAGACCCAGTACTTC,CASSLDRGVRETQYF
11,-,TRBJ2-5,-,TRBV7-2,TGTGCCAGCAGCTTAGTAGAACCCCAGTACTTC,CASSLVEPQYF
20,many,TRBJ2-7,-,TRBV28,TGTGCCAGCAGTTCCGCCAGGGGCAGGCCGCCTAAAGGTCTCTCCTACGAGCAGTACTTC,CASSSARGRPPKGLSYEQYF
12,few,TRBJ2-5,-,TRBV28,TGTGCCAGCAGTCTAATTTCAGAGACCCAGTACTTC,CASSLISETQYF
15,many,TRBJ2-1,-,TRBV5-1,TGCGCCAGCAGCTTGGACGGGAGCTCCTACAATGAGCAGTTCTTC,CASSLDGSSYNEQFF
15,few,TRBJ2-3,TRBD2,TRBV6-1,TGTGCCAGCAGCCTCGGACTAGCGGGAAGAGATACGCAGTATTTT,CASSLGLAGRDTQYF
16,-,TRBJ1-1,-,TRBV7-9,TGTGCTATAGGAATGGGGGGCGTAGTATTGGGAACTGAAGCTTTCTTT,CAIGMGGVVLGTEAFF
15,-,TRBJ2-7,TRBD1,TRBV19,TGTGCCAGTAGTTCGAAGACAGGGGGCGATATCAAGCAGTACTTC,CASSSKTGGDIKQYF